This T cell receptor beta chain was sequenced in a study of blood T cell repertoires in COVID-19. Across the whole study: The United States, Italy and Spain provided the acute and convalescent COVID-19 samples.

This table comes from immunoSEQ multiplex PCR, and its TCRdb copy is limited to in-frame clones, with some not included. The sample lists more than 150,000 clones, 75% to 85% occurring once. V was clipped by 0 bases and J by 4 bases, with 7 bases between them. Germline V gives CDR1 SGHRS, CDR2 YFSETQ. The CDR3 is 13 amino acids. The sequencing input was peripheral blood. The chain employs TRBV5-1 and TRBJ1-1; no reliable D call. This receptor was taken from an elderly woman with COVID-19, enrolled during active disease. The CDR3 loop reads CASSLEGGTEAFF. The CDR3 coding sequence is TGCGCCAGCAGCTTGGAGGGAGGCACTGAAGCTTTCTTT.